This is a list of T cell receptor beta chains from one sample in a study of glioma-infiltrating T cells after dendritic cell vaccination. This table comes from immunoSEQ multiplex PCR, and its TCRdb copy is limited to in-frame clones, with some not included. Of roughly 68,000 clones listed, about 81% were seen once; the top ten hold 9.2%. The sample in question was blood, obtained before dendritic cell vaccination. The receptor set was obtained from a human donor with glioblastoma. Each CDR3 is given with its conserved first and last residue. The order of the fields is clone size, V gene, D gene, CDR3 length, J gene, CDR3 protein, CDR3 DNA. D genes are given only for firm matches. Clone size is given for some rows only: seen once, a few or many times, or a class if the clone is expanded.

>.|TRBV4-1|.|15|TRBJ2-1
CASSQMGLAYNEQFF
TGCGCCAGCAGCCAAATGGGGCTAGCCTACAATGAGCAGTTCTTC
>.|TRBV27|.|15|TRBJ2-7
CASSFSVGGPYEQYF
TGTGCCAGCAGTTTTTCCGTCGGCGGGCCCTACGAGCAGTACTTC
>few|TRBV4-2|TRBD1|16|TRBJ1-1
CASSPTRDRVDTEAFF
TGTGCCAGCAGCCCCACCAGGGACAGGGTGGACACTGAAGCTTTCTTT
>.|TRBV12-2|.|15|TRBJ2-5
CASRCLASDQETQYF
TGTGCAAGTCGGTGTCTAGCAAGCGACCAAGAGACCCAGTACTTC
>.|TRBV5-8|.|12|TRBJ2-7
CASDVASYEQYF
TGTGCCAGCGATGTAGCGAGCTACGAGCAGTACTTC
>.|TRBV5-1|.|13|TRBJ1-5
CASSFSSNQPQHF
TGCGCCAGCAGCTTTAGCAGCAATCAGCCCCAGCATTTT
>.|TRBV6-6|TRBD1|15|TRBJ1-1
CASRLNGQADTEAFF
TGTGCCAGCAGACTGAACGGACAGGCTGACACTGAAGCTTTCTTT
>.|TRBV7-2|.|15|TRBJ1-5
CASSLVSGSNQPQHF
TGTGCCAGCAGCTTAGTTTCCGGGAGCAATCAGCCCCAGCATTTT
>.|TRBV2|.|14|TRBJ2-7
CASREAGTPYEQYF
TGTGCCAGCAGGGAGGCGGGGACGCCCTACGAGCAGTACTTC
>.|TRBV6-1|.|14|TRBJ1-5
CASTGVDSNQPQHF
TGTGCCAGCACAGGTGTGGATAGCAATCAGCCCCAGCATTTT
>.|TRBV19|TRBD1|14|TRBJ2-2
CATQGTAYTGELFF
TGTGCCACCCAAGGGACAGCCTACACCGGGGAGCTGTTTTTT
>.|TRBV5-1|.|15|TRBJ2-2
CASSLRDGGTGELFF
TGCGCCAGCAGCTTGCGGGATGGTGGCACCGGGGAGCTGTTTTTT
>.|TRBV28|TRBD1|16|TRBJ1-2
CASRTTGGHTNYGYTF
TGTGCCAGCAGGACGACAGGGGGCCACACTAACTATGGCTACACCTTC
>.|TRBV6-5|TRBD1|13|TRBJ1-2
CASSSTGSYGYTF
TGTGCCAGCAGCTCGACAGGGTCCTATGGCTACACCTTC
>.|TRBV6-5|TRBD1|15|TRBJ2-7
CASSKTTGGSYEQYF
TGTGCCAGCAGTAAGACGACAGGGGGCTCCTACGAGCAGTACTTC
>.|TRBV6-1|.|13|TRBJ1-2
CASSEQGDSGYTF
TGTGCCAGCAGTGAGCAGGGTGATTCTGGCTACACCTTC
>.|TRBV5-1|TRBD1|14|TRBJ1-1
CASSQDRGGTEAFF
TGCGCCAGCAGCCAAGACAGGGGGGGCACTGAAGCTTTCTTT
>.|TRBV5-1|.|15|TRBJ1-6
CASSPGGAWGSPLHF
TGCGCCAGCAGCCCGGGAGGGGCCTGGGGTTCACCCCTCCACTTT
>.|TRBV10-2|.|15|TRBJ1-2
CASSALHVSGYGYTF
TGCGCCAGCAGCGCACTCCACGTATCGGGATATGGCTACACCTTC
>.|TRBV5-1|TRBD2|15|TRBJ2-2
CASSGGVVNTGELFF
TGCGCCAGCAGCGGGGGGGTAGTTAACACCGGGGAGCTGTTTTTT
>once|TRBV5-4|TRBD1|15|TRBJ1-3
CASSRDSSSGNTIYF
TGTGCCAGCAGTCGGGACAGCAGCTCTGGAAACACCATATATTTT
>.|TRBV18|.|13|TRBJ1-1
CASSGAPNTEAFF
TGTGCCAGCTCAGGTGCGCCTAACACTGAAGCTTTCTTT
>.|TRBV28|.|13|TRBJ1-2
CASSLNRLDGYTF
TGTGCCAGCAGTTTAAACAGGCTGGATGGCTACACCTTC
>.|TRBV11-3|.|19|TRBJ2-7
CASIAQDDSSKLTSYEQYF
TGTGCCAGCATCGCCCAAGACGACTCTTCGAAGCTGACCAGCTACGAGCAGTACTTC
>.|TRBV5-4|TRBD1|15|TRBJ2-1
CASSPGTGRSGEQFF
TGTGCCAGCAGCCCGGGGACAGGGCGTTCGGGTGAGCAGTTCTTC
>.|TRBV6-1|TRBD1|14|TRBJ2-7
CASTTRTGSYEQYF
TGTGCCAGCACCACCCGGACAGGGTCCTACGAGCAGTACTTC
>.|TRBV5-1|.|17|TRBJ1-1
CASTPSGGWPQDTEAFF
TGCGCCAGCACCCCATCGGGGGGGTGGCCTCAGGACACTGAAGCTTTCTTT
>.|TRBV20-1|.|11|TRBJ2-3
CSARAGDTQYF
TGCAGTGCTAGAGCGGGAGATACGCAGTATTTT
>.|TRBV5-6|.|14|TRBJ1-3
CASSLLSPGNTIYF
TGTGCCAGCAGCTTGCTATCTCCTGGAAACACCATATATTTT
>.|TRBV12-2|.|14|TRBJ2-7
CASRREQGSYEQYF
TGTGCAAGTCGTCGCGAACAGGGTTCCTACGAGCAGTACTTC
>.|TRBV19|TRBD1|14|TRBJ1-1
CASSITGGYAEAFF
TGTGCCAGTAGTATTACAGGGGGCTACGCTGAAGCTTTCTTT
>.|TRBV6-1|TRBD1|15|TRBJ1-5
CASRGETGSFQPQHF
TGTGCCAGCAGGGGGGAGACAGGGTCTTTTCAGCCCCAGCATTTT
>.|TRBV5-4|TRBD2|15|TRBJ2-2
CASRLAGGRSGELFF
TGTGCCAGCAGGCTAGCGGGGGGGCGATCCGGGGAGCTGTTTTTT
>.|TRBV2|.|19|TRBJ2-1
CASSAPTPPRRLYGDEQFF
TGTGCCAGCAGTGCGCCCACACCCCCCCGGCGACTATACGGCGATGAGCAGTTCTTC
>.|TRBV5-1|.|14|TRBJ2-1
CASSIGQIGDEQFF
TGCGCCAGCAGCATAGGACAGATCGGAGATGAGCAGTTCTTC
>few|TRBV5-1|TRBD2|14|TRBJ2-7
CASSLGTSNHEQYF
TGCGCCAGCAGCTTGGGGACTAGCAACCACGAGCAGTACTTC
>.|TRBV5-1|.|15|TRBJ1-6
CASSLRESSDSPLHF
TGCGCCAGCAGCTTGCGGGAGTCATCGGACTCACCCCTCCACTTT
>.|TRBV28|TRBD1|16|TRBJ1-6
CASSGGQGARNSPLHF
TGTGCCAGCAGTGGCGGACAGGGGGCTAGGAATTCACCCCTCCACTTT
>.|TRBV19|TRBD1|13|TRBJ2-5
CASTGRGKETQYF
TGTGCCAGTACTGGCAGGGGGAAAGAGACCCAGTACTTC
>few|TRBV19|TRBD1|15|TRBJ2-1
CASSHPRGPYNEQFF
TGTGCCAGTAGTCATCCCAGGGGGCCCTACAATGAGCAGTTCTTC
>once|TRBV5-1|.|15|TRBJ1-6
CASSLMSENNSPLHF
TGCGCCAGCAGCTTGATGAGTGAAAATAATTCACCCCTCCACTTT
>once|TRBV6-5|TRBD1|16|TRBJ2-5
CASSFPGQPTQETQYF
TGTGCCAGCAGTTTCCCGGGACAGCCAACACAAGAGACCCAGTACTTC
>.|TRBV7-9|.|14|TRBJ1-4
CASSLSQEDEKLFF
TGTGCCAGCAGCTTATCGCAGGAGGATGAAAAACTGTTTTTT
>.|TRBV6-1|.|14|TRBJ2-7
CASSEAGGDGEQYF
TGTGCCAGCAGTGAAGCGGGCGGGGACGGCGAGCAGTACTTC
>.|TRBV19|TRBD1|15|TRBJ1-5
CASSMGQGSNQPQHF
TGTGCCAGTAGTATGGGACAGGGAAGCAATCAGCCCCAGCATTTT
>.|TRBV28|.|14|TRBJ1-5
CASSKGGQGQPQHF
TGTGCCAGCAGTAAAGGGGGTCAGGGTCAGCCCCAGCATTTT